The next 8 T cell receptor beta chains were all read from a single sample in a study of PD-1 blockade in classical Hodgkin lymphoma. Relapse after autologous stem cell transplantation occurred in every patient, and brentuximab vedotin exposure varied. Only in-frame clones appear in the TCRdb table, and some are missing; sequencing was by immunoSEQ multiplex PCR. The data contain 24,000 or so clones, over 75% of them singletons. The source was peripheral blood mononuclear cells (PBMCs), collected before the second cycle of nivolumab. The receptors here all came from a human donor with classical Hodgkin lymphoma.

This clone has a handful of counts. The CDR3: CASGQGSFYGYTF. The DNA of the CDR3 is TGCGCCAGCGGACAGGGATCTTTCTATGGCTACACCTTC. This chain links TRBV10-2 with TRBJ1-2; TRBD1 matches 8 bases. The CDR3 length is 13 residues. Germline V lookup: CDR1 WSHSY, CDR2 SAAADI. After removal of 8 bases from V and 4 bases from J, the junction contained 6 bases not matched to a gene.

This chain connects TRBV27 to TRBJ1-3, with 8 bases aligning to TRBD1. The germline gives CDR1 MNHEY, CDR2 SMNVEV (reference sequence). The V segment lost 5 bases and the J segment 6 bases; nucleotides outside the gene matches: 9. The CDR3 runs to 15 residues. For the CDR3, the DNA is TGTGCCAGCAGTCCCCGGACAGGGAGAGAAAACACCATATATTTT. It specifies CASSPRTGRENTIYF.

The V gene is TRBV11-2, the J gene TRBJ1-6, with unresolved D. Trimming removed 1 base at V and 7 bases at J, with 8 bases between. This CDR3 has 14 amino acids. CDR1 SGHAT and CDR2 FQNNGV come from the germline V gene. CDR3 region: CASSLVWINSPLHF. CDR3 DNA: TGTGCCAGCAGCTTAGTTTGGATCAATTCACCCCTCCACTTT. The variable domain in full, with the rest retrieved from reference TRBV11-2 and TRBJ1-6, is EAGVAQSPRYKIIEKRQSVAFWCNPISGHATLYWYQQILGQGPKLLIQFQNNGVVDDSQLPKDRFSAERLKGVDSTLKIQPAKLEDSAVYLCASSLVWINSPLHFGNGTRLTVT.

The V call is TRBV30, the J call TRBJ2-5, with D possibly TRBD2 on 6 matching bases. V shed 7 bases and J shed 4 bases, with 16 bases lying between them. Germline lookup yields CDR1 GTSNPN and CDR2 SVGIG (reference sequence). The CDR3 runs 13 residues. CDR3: CASGSGRGETQYF. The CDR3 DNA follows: TGTGCCTCCGGGAGCGGTAGGGGAGAGACCCAGTACTTC.

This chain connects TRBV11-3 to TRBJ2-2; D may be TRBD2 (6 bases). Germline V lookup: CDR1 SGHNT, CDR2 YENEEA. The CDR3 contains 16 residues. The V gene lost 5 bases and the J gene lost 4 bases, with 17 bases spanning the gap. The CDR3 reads CASSAWVGGGTGELFF. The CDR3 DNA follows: TGTGCCAGCAGCGCCTGGGTCGGGGGTGGCACCGGGGAGCTGTTTTTT. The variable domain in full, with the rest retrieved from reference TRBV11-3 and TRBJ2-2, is EAGVVQSPRYKIIEKKQPVAFWCNPISGHNTLYWYLQNLGQGPELLIRYENEEAVDDSQLPKDRFSAERLKGVDSTLKIQPAELGDSAVYLCASSAWVGGGTGELFFGEGSRLTVL.

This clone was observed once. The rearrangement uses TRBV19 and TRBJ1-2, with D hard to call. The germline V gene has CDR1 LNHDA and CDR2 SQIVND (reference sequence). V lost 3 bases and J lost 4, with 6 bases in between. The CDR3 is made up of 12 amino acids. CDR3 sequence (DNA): TGTGCCAGTAGTATTAACCTCTATGGCTACACCTTC. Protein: CASSINLYGYTF.

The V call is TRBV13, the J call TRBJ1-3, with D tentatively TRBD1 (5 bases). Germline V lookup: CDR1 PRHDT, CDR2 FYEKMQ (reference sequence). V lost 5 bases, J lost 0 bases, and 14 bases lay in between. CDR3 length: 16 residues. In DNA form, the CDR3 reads TGTGCCAGCAGCACCTTGACAGTGAGCTCTGGAAACACCATATATTTT. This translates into CASSTLTVSSGNTIYF. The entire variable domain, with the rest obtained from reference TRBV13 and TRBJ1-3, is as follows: AAGVIQSPRHLIKEKRETATLKCYPIPRHDTVYWYQQGPGQDPQFLISFYEKMQSDKGSIPDRFSAQQFSDYHSELNMSSLELGDSALYFCASSTLTVSSGNTIYFGEGSWLTVV.

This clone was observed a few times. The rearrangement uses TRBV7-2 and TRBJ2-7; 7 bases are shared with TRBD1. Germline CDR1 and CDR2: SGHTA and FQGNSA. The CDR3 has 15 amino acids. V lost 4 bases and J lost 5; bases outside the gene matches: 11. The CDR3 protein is CASSYQSGTVHEQYF. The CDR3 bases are TGTGCCAGCAGCTATCAATCCGGGACAGTGCACGAGCAGTACTTC.